The rows below give T cell receptor beta chains drawn from one sample of a study of early T cells in non-severe SARS-CoV-2 infection. TCRdb processed the 5' RACE reads anew with MiXCR; each CDR3 protein has one entry. This sample has about 50,000 distinct CDR3 sequences, with roughly 6.2% found just once. This material consisted of whole blood, taken at baseline. These receptors were collected from an adult who was a healthcare worker with PCR-confirmed SARS-CoV-2 infection or an uninfected control (not recorded which). CDR3s include the opening cysteine and the closing phenylalanine or tryptophan. Fields, in order: V gene, clone size, CDR3 protein. A row's size may be missing; if present it is once, few, many or a size class.

V gene: TRBV28; clone size: few; CDR3 protein: CATRDRGLGNQPQHF
V gene: TRBV7-9; clone size: many; CDR3 protein: CASSPWTGENYGYTF
V gene: TRBV28; clone size: NA; CDR3 protein: CASIPLKSGANVLTF
V gene: TRBV4-1; clone size: few; CDR3 protein: CASSHPRGDRGTGEQYF
V gene: TRBV7-9; clone size: NA; CDR3 protein: CASSSNSGTTNTGELFF
V gene: TRBV7-2; clone size: NA; CDR3 protein: CASSLRVGGSEAFF
V gene: TRBV6-2/TRBV6-3; clone size: many; CDR3 protein: CASSLRGHTGELFF
V gene: TRBV20-1; clone size: NA; CDR3 protein: CSARPPLAGVIDTQYF
V gene: TRBV20-1; clone size: NA; CDR3 protein: CSARNSGTFLDTQYF
V gene: TRBV11-2; clone size: many; CDR3 protein: CASSLVGFEQYF
V gene: TRBV5-5; clone size: NA; CDR3 protein: CASSLAVRDRFNEQFF
V gene: TRBV9; clone size: many; CDR3 protein: CASSVGVSGRWYEQYF
V gene: TRBV12-3/TRBV12-4; clone size: many; CDR3 protein: CASGGTGNNQPQHF
V gene: TRBV7-6; clone size: many; CDR3 protein: CASSLSGASGELFF
V gene: TRBV19; clone size: few; CDR3 protein: CASSFQTGLMRTEAFF
V gene: TRBV14; clone size: NA; CDR3 protein: CASSRRQELMNTEAFF
V gene: TRBV27; clone size: NA; CDR3 protein: CASSLWGLAVQETQYF
V gene: TRBV13; clone size: many; CDR3 protein: CASTAPGQDNQYF
V gene: TRBV5-1; clone size: NA; CDR3 protein: CASSFEADDEQYF
V gene: TRBV9; clone size: many; CDR3 protein: CASSVGGGEETQYF
V gene: TRBV28; clone size: many; CDR3 protein: CASSQGGGPDTQYF
V gene: TRBV7-8; clone size: NA; CDR3 protein: CASSSSGVAGELFF
V gene: TRBV2; clone size: NA; CDR3 protein: CASKLRLVSETQYF
V gene: TRBV15; clone size: NA; CDR3 protein: CATRGTAGRRYF
V gene: TRBV9; clone size: NA; CDR3 protein: CASSVSWGSGSYNEQFF
V gene: TRBV29-1; clone size: many; CDR3 protein: CLPGGEVGELFF
V gene: TRBV25-1; clone size: many; CDR3 protein: CASSRVGVSYNEQFF
V gene: TRBV9; clone size: NA; CDR3 protein: CASSIQVGGGYNEQFF
V gene: TRBV20-1; clone size: NA; CDR3 protein: CSAGTDYGYTF
V gene: TRBV9; clone size: few; CDR3 protein: CASSVGTLNQPQHF
V gene: TRBV24-1; clone size: many; CDR3 protein: CATSDPGTSSYNEQFF
V gene: TRBV7-6; clone size: large; CDR3 protein: CASSSRGLAGSNEQFF
V gene: TRBV20-1; clone size: many; CDR3 protein: CSARGAGQKKAQETQYF
V gene: TRBV6-1; clone size: many; CDR3 protein: CASSEGGGISLKQYF
V gene: TRBV18; clone size: NA; CDR3 protein: CASSPTTGGYTF
V gene: TRBV28; clone size: NA; CDR3 protein: CASSSPYGPRGSRTQETQYF
V gene: TRBV29-1; clone size: few; CDR3 protein: CSVYGSAGSGANVLTF
V gene: TRBV3-1; clone size: few; CDR3 protein: CASSPGLARNEQFF
V gene: TRBV19; clone size: many; CDR3 protein: CASSESGGYEQYF
V gene: TRBV11-2; clone size: few; CDR3 protein: CASSPDHRDTQYF
V gene: TRBV6-6; clone size: many; CDR3 protein: CASMRADEQFF
V gene: TRBV11-2; clone size: few; CDR3 protein: CASRPLDYYDNEQFF
V gene: TRBV28; clone size: NA; CDR3 protein: CASSSTTGIYGYTF
V gene: TRBV19; clone size: few; CDR3 protein: CASSTRILASYNEQFF
V gene: TRBV28; clone size: many; CDR3 protein: CASSFGGRVIQTQYF
V gene: TRBV7-6; clone size: NA; CDR3 protein: CASSLGGRGYEQYF
V gene: TRBV6-6; clone size: many; CDR3 protein: CASSPQVPTNYGYTF
V gene: TRBV15; clone size: many; CDR3 protein: CATSMEFPGLYNEQFF
V gene: TRBV12-3/TRBV12-4; clone size: many; CDR3 protein: CASSLGVQNIQYF
V gene: TRBV3-1; clone size: NA; CDR3 protein: CASSQGGTDTQYF